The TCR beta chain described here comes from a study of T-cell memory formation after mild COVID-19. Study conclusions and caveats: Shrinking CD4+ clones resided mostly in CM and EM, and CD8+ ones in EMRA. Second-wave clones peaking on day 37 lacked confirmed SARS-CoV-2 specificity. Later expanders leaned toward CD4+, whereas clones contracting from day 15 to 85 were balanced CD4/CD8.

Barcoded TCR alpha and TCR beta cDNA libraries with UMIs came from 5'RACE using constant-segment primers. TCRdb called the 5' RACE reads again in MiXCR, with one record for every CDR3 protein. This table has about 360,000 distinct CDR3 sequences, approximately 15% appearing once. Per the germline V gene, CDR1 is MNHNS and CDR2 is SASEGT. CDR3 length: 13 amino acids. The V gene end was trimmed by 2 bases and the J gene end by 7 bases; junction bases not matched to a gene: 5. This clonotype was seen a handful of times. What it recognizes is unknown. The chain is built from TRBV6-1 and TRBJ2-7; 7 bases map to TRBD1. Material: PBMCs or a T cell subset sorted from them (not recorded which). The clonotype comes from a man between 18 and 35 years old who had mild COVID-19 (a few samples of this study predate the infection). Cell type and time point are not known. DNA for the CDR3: TGTGCCAGCAGTGAAAGACAGGGTAGGGAGCAGTACGTC. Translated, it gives CASSERQGREQYV.